Below, 27 T cell receptor beta chains from the same sample are listed, as sequenced in a study of shared clonotypes between healthy human individuals. Here immunoSEQ multiplex PCR was the method, and the copy in TCRdb shows in-frame clones only, minus some. The table includes hundreds of thousands of clones, about 97% detected once. Sequenced: naive CD4+ T cells sorted from blood. The subset: CD45RA+ positively selected. The receptor source for this set is a woman aged 25 to 39 in good health.

The sample holds one count of this clone. The J gene is TRBJ2-2, the V gene TRBV6-5; D is undetermined. The CDR3 contains 12 residues. The germline V and J ends were trimmed by 4 bases and 7 bases, with 7 bases remaining between them. Germline V gene sequence: CDR1 MNHEY, CDR2 SVGAGI. The CDR3 sequence: CASSSQVGELFF. In nucleotides, the CDR3 is TGTGCCAGCAGTTCTCAGGTCGGGGAGCTGTTTTTT.

DNA for the CDR3: TGTGCCAGCAGCTCCGGACTAGCGGGAGGGGAGACCCAGTACTTC. Translating it yields CASSSGLAGGETQYF. V gene TRBV9 combines with J gene TRBJ2-5; 15 bases align to TRBD2. V gave up 4 bases and J gave up 5 bases; unmatched junction bases: 3. The CDR3 totals 15 residues. Germline loops: CDR1 SGDLS, CDR2 YYNGEE.

This rearrangement joins TRBV7-8 to TRBJ1-4, with D hard to call. Germline CDR1 SGHVS, CDR2 FQNEAQ. This CDR3 contains 14 residues. Trimming removed 5 bases from V and 5 bases from J, with 12 bases in between. CDR3 nucleotides: TGTGCCAGCAGCCAGTTCACTGAGAATGAAAAACTGTTTTTT. As protein: CASSQFTENEKLFF.

This rearrangement joins TRBV27 to TRBJ2-2; D might be TRBD2 (5 bases). Germline CDR1 reads MNHEY; CDR2 reads SMNVEV (reference sequence). The length of the CDR3 is 17 residues. V was clipped by 2 bases and J by 4 bases, with 17 bases between them. The CDR3 DNA reads TGTGCCAGCAGTTTAGCGGGTATCGGCCTCGGCACCGGGGAGCTGTTTTTT. Protein sequence: CASSLAGIGLGTGELFF.

The chain combines TRBV18 with TRBJ1-2; D might be TRBD1 (5 bases). This CDR3 has 16 amino acids. CDR1 and CDR2 from the germline V gene are KGHSH and LQKENI. The germline V and J ends were trimmed by 2 bases and 5 bases, with 18 bases remaining between them. The CDR3 region is CASSPKGTGKLYGYTF. The CDR3 coding sequence is TGTGCCAGCTCACCAAAAGGGACCGGAAAATTATATGGCTACACCTTC.

The rearrangement uses TRBV7-4 and TRBJ2-2; 8 bases fit TRBD2. Germline values: CDR1 SGHVT, CDR2 SQSDAQ. The CDR3 length is 15 residues. Trimming removed 8 bases from V and 7 bases from J; junction bases left unmatched: 12. CDR3 in amino acids: CASPGGGRNHGELFF. The DNA of the CDR3 is TGTGCCAGCCCGGGGGGCGGGAGGAATCACGGGGAGCTGTTTTTT.

The chain couples TRBV7-9 to TRBJ1-1; no reliable D call. The germline CDR1 and CDR2 sequences are SEHNR and FQNEAQ (reference sequence). This CDR3 is built from 13 residues. The V and J ends lost 2 bases and 11 bases respectively, with 15 bases between them. CDR3 DNA: TGTGCCAGCAGCTTATGGGAACCGAGACACGCTTTCTTT. Its protein is CASSLWEPRHAFF.

The chain has TRBV27 and TRBJ1-5, with D hard to call. Per the germline V gene, CDR1 is MNHEY and CDR2 is SMNVEV (reference sequence). V dropped 8 bases and J dropped 4 bases, with 18 bases sitting between them. CDR3 length equals 15 residues. CDR3 DNA sequence: TGTGCCAGCCGGGAGGACTATGAAAGAAATCAGCCCCAGCATTTT. This sequence encodes CASREDYERNQPQHF.

This chain joins TRBV19 and TRBJ2-3, with D perhaps matching TRBD2 (5 bases). The CDR3 is 16 amino acids. Germline V gene data show CDR1 as LNHDA and CDR2 as SQIVND (reference sequence). V lost 5 bases and J lost 2, with 17 bases in between. The CDR3 is CASSSIHGDNTDTQYF. The CDR3 DNA reads as TGTGCCAGTAGTTCAATCCACGGGGATAACACAGATACGCAGTATTTT.

V is TRBV28 and J is TRBJ1-5, with 9 positions matching TRBD1. CDR1 is MDHEN, CDR2 SYDVKM, per germline. This CDR3 spans 18 amino acids. The ends lost 4 bases at V and 7 bases at J; junction bases unmatched: 17. For the CDR3, the DNA is TGTGCCAGCAGTTCGCCAGCCCACCGACAGGGGGAAAACCAGCCCCAGCATTTT. Translated: CASSSPAHRQGENQPQHF.

CDR3 sequence: CASSLEQPQGRNEQFF. The CDR3 DNA follows: TGCGCCAGCAGCTTGGAACAGCCCCAAGGACGCAATGAGCAGTTCTTC. The rearrangement uses TRBV5-1 and TRBJ2-1, with D unresolved. The CDR3 is made up of 16 amino acids. Germline V CDR1 and CDR2: SGHRS, YFSETQ. The V gene lost 0 bases and the J gene lost 6 bases, with 16 bases spanning the gap.

V and J are TRBV28 and TRBJ2-5; 7 nucleotides line up with TRBD1. Per the germline V gene, CDR1 is MDHEN and CDR2 is SYDVKM. This CDR3 has 12 residues. The trim removed 7 bases at V and 5 bases at J, leaving 4 bases unmatched. The CDR3 loop is CASTGGLETQYF. CDR3 sequence (DNA): TGTGCCAGCACAGGGGGTTTGGAGACCCAGTACTTC.

V and J are TRBV15 and TRBJ2-5, with 8 bases fitting TRBD2. CDR3 size: 18 residues. The junction had 11 bases not matched to a gene; V was cut back by 0 bases and J by 2 bases. CDR1 and CDR2 (germline): LNHNV, YYDKDF (reference sequence). The CDR3 reads CATSRDSLLAESQETQYF. The CDR3 DNA sequence: TGTGCCACCAGCAGAGATTCTTTACTAGCGGAATCTCAAGAGACCCAGTACTTC.

J is TRBJ2-1 and V is TRBV21-1; TRBD2 was called by the table and not checked on the DNA. TRBV21-1 is recorded as a pseudogene. The length of the CDR3 is 16 residues. The CDR3 spells CASSTTLAGVNNEQFF. The CDR3 coding sequence is TGTGCCAGCAGCACTACACTAGCGGGAGTAAACAATGAGCAGTTCTTC.

The CDR3 bases are TGTGCCAGCAGTTGGGGGGGTGGGGAGACCCAGTACTTC. This sequence encodes CASSWGGGETQYF. The gene calls are TRBV6-6 and TRBJ2-5, with 7 bases lining up with TRBD2. V lost 4 bases to trimming and J lost 5 bases; unmatched junction nucleotides: 4. The CDR3 extends over 13 amino acids. Per germline, CDR1 MNHNY and CDR2 SVGAGI (reference sequence).

J is TRBJ2-1 and V is TRBV5-1; D is ambiguous. The CDR3 is made up of 12 amino acids. V shed 2 bases and J shed 10 bases, with 10 bases lying between them. CDR1 SGHRS and CDR2 YFSETQ come from the germline V gene. The CDR3 coding sequence is TGCGCCAGCAGCTTACAAGCGACCGAGCAGTTCTTC. Translation: CASSLQATEQFF.

V and J are TRBV19 and TRBJ2-7; perhaps TRBD2 as D (7 bases). There are 16 residues in the CDR3. V was cut by 3 bases and J by 5 bases, with 20 bases left in between. Germline-derived CDR1 and CDR2 are LNHDA and SQIVND (reference sequence). In DNA, the CDR3 is TGTGCCAGTAGTATCCGCCGGGGAGGGGGAGAAGACGAGCAGTACTTC. Translation: CASSIRRGGGEDEQYF.

This chain connects TRBV19 to TRBJ2-1; 7 bases align to TRBD2. Germline V gene lookup returns CDR1 LNHDA and CDR2 SQIVND (reference sequence). The CDR3 extends over 14 amino acids. V was clipped by 2 bases and J by 6 bases; unmatched bases: 4. CDR3 protein: CASSILAARNEQFF. In DNA form, the CDR3 reads TGTGCCAGTAGTATACTAGCGGCACGCAATGAGCAGTTCTTC. Supplemented by reference TRBV19 and TRBJ2-1, the full variable domain reads DGGITQSPKYLFRKEGQNVTLSCEQNLNHDAMYWYRQDPGQGLRLIYYSQIVNDFQKGDIAEGYSVSREKKESFPLTVTSAQKNPTAFYLCASSILAARNEQFFGPGTRLTVL.

This clone has more than one count but fewer than ten. This chain connects TRBV13 to TRBJ2-5, with D maybe TRBD2 (6 bases). The CDR3 runs 13 residues. The germline V and J ends were trimmed by 5 bases and 5 bases, with 12 bases remaining between them. The V gene's germline CDR1 is PRHDT and CDR2 FYEKMQ (reference sequence). The CDR3 nucleotides read TGTGCCAGCAGCCCGACTAGAGGGGAGACCCAGTACTTC. Translated, it gives CASSPTRGETQYF.

The V gene is TRBV29-1, the J gene TRBJ1-3; 10 nucleotides align to TRBD1. The V and J ends lost 7 bases and 0 bases, in that order; junction bases with no gene match: 6. Germline V CDR1 and CDR2: SQVTM, ANQGSEA. The CDR3 spans 15 residues. In DNA, the CDR3 is TGCAGCGCCGCGGGACAGGGGAACTCTGGAAACACCATATATTTT. Translation gives CSAAGQGNSGNTIYF.

The chain carries TRBV29-1 and TRBJ2-1, with a possible D match to TRBD1 (5 bases). CDR3 size: 13 residues. V was cut by 6 bases and J by 6 bases, with 15 bases left in between. CDR1 SQVTM and CDR2 ANQGSEA come from the germline V gene. In DNA, the CDR3 is TGCAGCGTCACCCGGCAGGGCACCAATGAGCAGTTCTTC. It is translated as CSVTRQGTNEQFF.

The rearrangement links TRBV27 to TRBJ2-5; D possibly matches TRBD1 or TRBD2 (7 bases each). The CDR3 totals 17 residues. Trimming pared 8 bases from V and 0 bases from J, leaving 22 bases between. Germline CDR1 is MNHEY and CDR2 is SMNVEV (reference sequence). CDR3 sequence (DNA): TGTGCCAGCTCGCATTATCGACAGGGAGGGGACCAAGAGACCCAGTACTTC. Protein sequence: CASSHYRQGGDQETQYF.

V and J are TRBV27 and TRBJ1-2; D is undetermined. CDR3 size: 16 residues. V lost 2 bases and J lost 2, with 15 bases in between. Looked up from germline, CDR1 is MNHEY and CDR2 is SMNVEV (reference sequence). The CDR3 here is CASSLGAPLSNYGYTF. The CDR3 bases are TGTGCCAGCAGTTTAGGTGCCCCCTTGTCGAACTATGGCTACACCTTC.

V usage is TRBV18 and J usage is TRBJ2-2; 9 bases are shared with TRBD2. V lost 5 bases, J lost 4 bases, and 11 bases stayed unmatched. The CDR3 has 17 amino acids. Germline V gene data show CDR1 as KGHSH and CDR2 as LQKENI. The CDR3 DNA is TGTGCCAGCTCAAGTCTAGCGGGATCTCCGGCCACCGGGGAGCTGTTTTTT. It is translated as CASSSLAGSPATGELFF.

J is TRBJ1-2 and V is TRBV19, with TRBD1 as a possible D gene (6 bases). The CDR3 loop spans 13 amino acids. The germline V gene has CDR1 LNHDA and CDR2 SQIVND (reference sequence). Trimming took 5 bases from V and 5 from J, leaving 12 bases between them. Here the CDR3 reads CASSPPDRYGYTF. CDR3 in DNA: TGTGCCAGTAGTCCTCCGGACAGATATGGCTACACCTTC.

In this sample, this clone turned up once. V usage is TRBV4-1 and J usage is TRBJ1-1; 7 bases are shared with TRBD1. J lost 6 bases, V lost 2 bases, and 6 bases had no gene match. CDR1 and CDR2 from the germline V gene are MGHRA and YSYEKL. The CDR3 runs to 14 residues. The CDR3, as DNA: TGCGCCAGCAGCCAACAGGGGGTAGTGGCTGAAGCTTTCTTT. It codes for CASSQQGVVAEAFF.

This clone occurred once. The chain joins TRBV28 to TRBJ1-1; no clear D gene. Trimming removed 5 bases from V and 0 bases from J, with 13 bases in between. The length of the CDR3 is 15 residues. The germline V gene encodes CDR1 MDHEN and CDR2 SYDVKM. The CDR3 sequence is CASSLPRAMNTEAFF. The DNA for the CDR3 is TGTGCCAGCAGTCTTCCCCGGGCTATGAACACTGAAGCTTTCTTT.